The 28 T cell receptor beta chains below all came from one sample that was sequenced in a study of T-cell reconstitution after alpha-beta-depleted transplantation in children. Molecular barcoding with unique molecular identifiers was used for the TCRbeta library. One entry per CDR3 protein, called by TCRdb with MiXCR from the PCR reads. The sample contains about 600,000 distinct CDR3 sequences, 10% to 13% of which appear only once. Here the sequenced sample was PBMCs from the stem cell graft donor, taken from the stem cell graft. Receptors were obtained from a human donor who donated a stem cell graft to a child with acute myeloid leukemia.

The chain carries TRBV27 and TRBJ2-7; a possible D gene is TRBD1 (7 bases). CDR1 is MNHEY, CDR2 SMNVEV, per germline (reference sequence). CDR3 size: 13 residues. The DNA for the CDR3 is TGTTCCATCCGGCGGGACAGCTCCTACGAGCAGTACTTC. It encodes CSIRRDSSYEQYF.

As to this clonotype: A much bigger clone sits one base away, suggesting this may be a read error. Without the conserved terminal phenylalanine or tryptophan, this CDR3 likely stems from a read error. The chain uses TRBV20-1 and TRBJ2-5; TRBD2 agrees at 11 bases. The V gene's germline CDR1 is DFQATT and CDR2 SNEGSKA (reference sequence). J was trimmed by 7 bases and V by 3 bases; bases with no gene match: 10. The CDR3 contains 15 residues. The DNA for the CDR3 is TGCAGTGCTAGTAATTTAGCGGGAGGGTCGAGGACCCAGTACTGC. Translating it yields CSASNLAGGSRTQYC.

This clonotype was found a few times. The chain's CDR3 is CASTTVGRAEQYF. In DNA form, the CDR3 reads TGTGCCAGCACCACTGTCGGGAGGGCCGAGCAGTACTTC. The chain carries TRBV28 and TRBJ2-7; 8 bases are a match to TRBD2. The CDR3 extends over 13 amino acids. V was pared by 7 bases and J by 6 bases, with 8 bases of the junction left unmatched. From germline, CDR1 is MDHEN and CDR2 SYDVKM.

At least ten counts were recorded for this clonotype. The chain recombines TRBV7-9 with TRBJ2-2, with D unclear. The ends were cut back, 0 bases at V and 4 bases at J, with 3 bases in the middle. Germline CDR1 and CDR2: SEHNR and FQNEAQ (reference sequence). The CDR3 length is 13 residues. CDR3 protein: CASSLALTGELFF. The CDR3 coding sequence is TGTGCCAGCAGCTTAGCTCTCACCGGGGAGCTGTTTTTT.

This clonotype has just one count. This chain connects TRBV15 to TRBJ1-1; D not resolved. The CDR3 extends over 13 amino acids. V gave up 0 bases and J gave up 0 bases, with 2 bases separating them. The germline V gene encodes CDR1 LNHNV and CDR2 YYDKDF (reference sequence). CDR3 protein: CATSRDMNTEAFF. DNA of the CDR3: TGTGCCACCAGCAGAGATATGAACACTGAAGCTTTCTTT.

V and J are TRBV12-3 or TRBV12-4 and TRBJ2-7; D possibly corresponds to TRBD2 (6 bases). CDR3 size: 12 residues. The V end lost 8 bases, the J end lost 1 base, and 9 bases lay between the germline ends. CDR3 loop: CASLGGSYEQYF. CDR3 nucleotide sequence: TGTGCCAGCTTGGGGGGATCCTACGAGCAGTACTTC.

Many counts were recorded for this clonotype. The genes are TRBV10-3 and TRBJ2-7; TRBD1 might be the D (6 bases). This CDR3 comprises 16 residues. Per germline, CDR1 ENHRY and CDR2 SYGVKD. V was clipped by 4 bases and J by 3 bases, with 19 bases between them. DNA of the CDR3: TGTGCCATCAGTGTAGAAACGGGCAGGGGAATCTACGAGCAGTACTTC. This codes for CAISVETGRGIYEQYF.

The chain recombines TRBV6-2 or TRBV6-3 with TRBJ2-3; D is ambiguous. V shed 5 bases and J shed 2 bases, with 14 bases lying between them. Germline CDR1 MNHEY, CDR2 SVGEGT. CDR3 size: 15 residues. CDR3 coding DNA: TGTGCCAGCAGTATAATACCCTCACCCACAGATACGCAGTATTTT. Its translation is CASSIIPSPTDTQYF.

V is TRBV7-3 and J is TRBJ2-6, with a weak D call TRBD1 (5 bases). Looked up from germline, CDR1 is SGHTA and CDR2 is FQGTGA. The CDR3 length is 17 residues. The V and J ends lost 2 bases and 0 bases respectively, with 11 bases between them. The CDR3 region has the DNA TGTGCCAGCAGCTTACAGGGTACGGTCTCTGGGGCCAACGTCCTGACTTTC. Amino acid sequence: CASSLQGTVSGANVLTF. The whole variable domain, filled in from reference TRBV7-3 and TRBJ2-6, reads GAGVSQTPSNKVTEKGKYVELRCDPISGHTALYWYRQSLGQGPEFLIYFQGTGAADDSGLPNDRFFAVRPEGSVSTLKIQRTERGDSAVYLCASSLQGTVSGANVLTFGAGSRLTVL.

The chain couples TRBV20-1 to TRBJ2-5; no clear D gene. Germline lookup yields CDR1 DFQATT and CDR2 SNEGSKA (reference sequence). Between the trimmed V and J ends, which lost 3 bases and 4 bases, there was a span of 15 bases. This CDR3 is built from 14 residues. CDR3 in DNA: TGCAGTGCTAGTATTAAGAGCGCTCGAGAGACCCAGTACTTC. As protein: CSASIKSARETQYF.

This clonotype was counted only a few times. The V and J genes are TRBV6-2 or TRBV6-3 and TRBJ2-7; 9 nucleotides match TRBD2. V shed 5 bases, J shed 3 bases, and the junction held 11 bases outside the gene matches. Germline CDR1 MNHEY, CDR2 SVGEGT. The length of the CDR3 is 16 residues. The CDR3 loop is CASSPFPGTSNYEQYF. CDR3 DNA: TGTGCCAGCAGTCCATTTCCCGGGACTAGCAACTACGAGCAGTACTTC.

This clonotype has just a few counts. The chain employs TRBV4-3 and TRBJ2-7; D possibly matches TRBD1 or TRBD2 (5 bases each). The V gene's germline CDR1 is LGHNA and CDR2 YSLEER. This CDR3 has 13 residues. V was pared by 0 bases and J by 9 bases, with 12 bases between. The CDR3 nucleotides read TGCGCCAGCAGCCAAGATGGGGGATTCGTGCAGTACTTC. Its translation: CASSQDGGFVQYF.

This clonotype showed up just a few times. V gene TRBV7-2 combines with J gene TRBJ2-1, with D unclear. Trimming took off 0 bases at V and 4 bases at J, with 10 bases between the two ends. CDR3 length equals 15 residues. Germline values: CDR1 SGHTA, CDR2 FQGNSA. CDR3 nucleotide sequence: TGTGCCAGCAGCTTAGCGAACCAGATTTACAATGAGCAGTTCTTC. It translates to CASSLANQIYNEQFF.

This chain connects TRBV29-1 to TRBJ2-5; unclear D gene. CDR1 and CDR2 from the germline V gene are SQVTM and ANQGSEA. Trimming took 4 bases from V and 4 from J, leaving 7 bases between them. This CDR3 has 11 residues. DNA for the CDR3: TGCAGCGTTGGACGAGTAGAGACCCAGTACTTC. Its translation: CSVGRVETQYF. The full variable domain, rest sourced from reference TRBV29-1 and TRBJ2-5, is SAVISQKPSRDICQRGTSLTIQCQVDSQVTMMFWYRQQPGQSLTLIATANQGSEATYESGFVIDKFPISRPNLTFSTLTVSNMSPEDSSIYLCSVGRVETQYFGPGTRLLVL.

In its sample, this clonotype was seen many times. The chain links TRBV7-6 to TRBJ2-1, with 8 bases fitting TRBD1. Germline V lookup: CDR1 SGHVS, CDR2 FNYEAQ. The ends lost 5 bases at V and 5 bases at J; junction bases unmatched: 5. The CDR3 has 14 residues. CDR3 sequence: CASSLQGVDNEQFF. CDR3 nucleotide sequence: TGTGCCAGCAGCCTACAGGGGGTAGACAATGAGCAGTTCTTC.

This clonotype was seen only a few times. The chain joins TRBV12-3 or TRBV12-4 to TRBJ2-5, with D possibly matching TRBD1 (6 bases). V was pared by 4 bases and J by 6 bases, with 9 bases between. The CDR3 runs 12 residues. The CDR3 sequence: CASSSGVQTQYF. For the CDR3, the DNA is TGTGCCAGCAGTTCAGGGGTTCAGACCCAGTACTTC.

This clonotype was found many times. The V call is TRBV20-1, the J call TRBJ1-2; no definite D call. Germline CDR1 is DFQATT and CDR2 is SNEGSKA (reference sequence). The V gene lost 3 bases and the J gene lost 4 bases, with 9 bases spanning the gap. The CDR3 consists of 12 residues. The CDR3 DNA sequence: TGCAGTGCTAGCGTCAGAGCCTATGGCTACACCTTC. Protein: CSASVRAYGYTF.

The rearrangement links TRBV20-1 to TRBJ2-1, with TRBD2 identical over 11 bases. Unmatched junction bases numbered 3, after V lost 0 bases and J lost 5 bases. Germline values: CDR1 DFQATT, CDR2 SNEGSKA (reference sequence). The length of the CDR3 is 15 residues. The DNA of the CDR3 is TGCAGTGCTAGAGATCGGGGACTAGCGGACAATGAGCAGTTCTTC. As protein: CSARDRGLADNEQFF.

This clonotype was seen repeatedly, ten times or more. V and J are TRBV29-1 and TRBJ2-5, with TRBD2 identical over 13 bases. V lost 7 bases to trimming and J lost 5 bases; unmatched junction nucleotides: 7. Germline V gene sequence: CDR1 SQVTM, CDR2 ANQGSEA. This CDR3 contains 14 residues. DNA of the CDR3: TGCAGCGGAGTACTACTAGCGGGAGGGGAGACCCAGTACTTC. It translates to CSGVLLAGGETQYF.

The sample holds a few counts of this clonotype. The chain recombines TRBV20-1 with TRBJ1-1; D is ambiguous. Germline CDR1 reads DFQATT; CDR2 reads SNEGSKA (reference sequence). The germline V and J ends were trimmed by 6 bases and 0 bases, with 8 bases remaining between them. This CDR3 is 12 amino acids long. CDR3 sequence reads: CSAETLNTEAFF. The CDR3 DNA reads TGCAGTGCCGAGACACTGAACACTGAAGCTTTCTTT.

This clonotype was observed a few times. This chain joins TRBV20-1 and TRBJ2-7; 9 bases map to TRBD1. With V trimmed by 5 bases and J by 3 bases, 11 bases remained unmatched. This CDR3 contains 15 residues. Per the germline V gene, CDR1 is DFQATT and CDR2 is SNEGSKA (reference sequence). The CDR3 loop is CSAGEGTGTFYEQYF. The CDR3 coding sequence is TGCAGTGCTGGGGAGGGGACAGGGACCTTCTACGAGCAGTACTTC.

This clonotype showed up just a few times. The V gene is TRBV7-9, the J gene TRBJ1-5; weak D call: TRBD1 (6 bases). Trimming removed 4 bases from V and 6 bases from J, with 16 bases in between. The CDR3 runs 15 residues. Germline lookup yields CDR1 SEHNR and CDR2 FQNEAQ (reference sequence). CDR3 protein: CASSSTTGSGQPQHF. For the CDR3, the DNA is TGTGCCAGCAGCTCTACGACAGGATCGGGTCAGCCCCAGCATTTT.

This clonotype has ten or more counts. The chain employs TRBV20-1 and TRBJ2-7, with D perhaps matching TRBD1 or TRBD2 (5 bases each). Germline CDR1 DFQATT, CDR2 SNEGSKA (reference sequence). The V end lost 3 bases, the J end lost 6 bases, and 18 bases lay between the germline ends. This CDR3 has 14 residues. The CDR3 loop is CSARDSGLASEQYF. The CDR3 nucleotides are TGCAGTGCTAGGGACTCGGGGCTTGCGAGCGAGCAGTACTTC.

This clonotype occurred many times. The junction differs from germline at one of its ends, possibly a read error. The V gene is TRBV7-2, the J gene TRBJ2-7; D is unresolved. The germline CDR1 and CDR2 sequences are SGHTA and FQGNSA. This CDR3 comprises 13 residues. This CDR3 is CASSLGRYYEQYF. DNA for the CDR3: TGTGCCAGCAGTTTAGGCAGATACTACGAGCAGTACTTC.

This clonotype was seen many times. The CDR3 sequence is CASSQDPRRPFFHF. Written as DNA, the CDR3 is TGTGCCAGCAGCCAAGATCCCCGACGGCCTTTCTTCCACTTT. The V and J genes are TRBV4-2 and TRBJ1-6; no definite D call. The germline V and J ends were trimmed by 0 bases and 17 bases, with 17 bases remaining between them. Germline V lookup: CDR1 LGHNA, CDR2 YNFKEQ. The CDR3 loop spans 14 amino acids.

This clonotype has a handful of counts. The CDR3 here is CASSLNTGSASYEQYF. The CDR3 DNA reads as TGCGCCAGCAGCTTGAATACTGGATCCGCCTCCTACGAGCAGTACTTC. The V gene is TRBV5-1, the J gene TRBJ2-7; D gene uncertain. Trimming removed 1 base from V and 0 bases from J, with 14 bases in between. The germline V gene encodes CDR1 SGHRS and CDR2 YFSETQ. The CDR3 has 16 amino acids.

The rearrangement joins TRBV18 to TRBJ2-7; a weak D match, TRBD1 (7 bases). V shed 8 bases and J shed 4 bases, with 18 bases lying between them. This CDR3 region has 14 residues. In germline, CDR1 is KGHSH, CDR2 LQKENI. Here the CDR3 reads CASPRGVQGYEQYF. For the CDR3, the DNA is TGTGCCAGCCCCAGGGGGGTACAGGGGTACGAGCAGTACTTC.

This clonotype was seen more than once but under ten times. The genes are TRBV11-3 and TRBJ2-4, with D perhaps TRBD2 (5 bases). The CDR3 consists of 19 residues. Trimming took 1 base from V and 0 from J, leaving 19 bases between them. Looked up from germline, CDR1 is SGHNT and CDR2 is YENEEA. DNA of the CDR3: TGTGCCAGCAGCTTAGGATGGAGCGGAGTTAGATTAGCCAAAAACATTCAGTACTTC. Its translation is CASSLGWSGVRLAKNIQYF.